This T cell receptor beta chain was recorded in a study of beta chain features in type 1 diabetes. At the level of the study: The patient and healthy donor groups were comparable for age, gender and cell yields.

The CDR3 has 15 residues. CDR1 is MGHRA and CDR2 is YSYEKL in the germline V gene. The V and J ends lost 0 bases and 7 bases, in that order; junction bases with no gene match: 6. Using CD45RO/CCR7/CD25/CD127/CD95/CD27, CD4+ naive, central memory, regulatory and stem cell-like memory cells were sorted. Regarding the study as a whole: In type 1 diabetes patients, VDJ junctions had fewer insertions; deletions at these junctions were more frequent. Among patients with Type 1 diabetes, TCRB CDR3s were moderately but significantly shorter in every one of the four CD4+ subsets.

The study reverse transcribed the entire isolated RNA, so it sequenced expressed TCRB transcripts. Profiled with immunoSEQ multiplex PCR; TCRdb holds only in-frame clones, not every one. The table lists around 170,000 clones, roughly 9% of them singletons. Of note for this clone: Its target is not known.

The chain is built from TRBV4-1 and TRBJ1-2, with 9 bases that match TRBD1. The specimen was central memory CD4+ T cells from blood. The TCR was taken from a young woman with type 1 diabetes. The CDR3 loop is CASSQDVGTGSGYTF. CDR3 DNA: TGCGCCAGCAGCCAAGATGTTGGGACAGGGTCTGGCTACACCTTC.